This T cell receptor (beta chain) was documented in a study of blood T cells in healthy people across ages. The authors ran a second PCR of roughly 7 to 11 cycles using a sample-barcoded 5' primer and a J-beta primer mix. TCRdb re-derived calls from the 5' RACE reads in MiXCR, one entry per CDR3 protein. This table has some 1,500,000 distinct CDR3 sequences, 35% to 45% appearing once. CDR3 length equals 13 residues. V lost 7 bases, J lost 0 bases, and 6 bases stayed unmatched. CDR1 and CDR2 (germline): DFQATT, SNEGSKA (reference sequence). The clonotype was recovered from a woman aged 18-30 years in good health. The chain links TRBV20-1 to TRBJ2-7, with 7 bases matching TRBD2. The specimen sequenced was blood. For the CDR3, the DNA is TGCAGTGGGACTAGAAGCCGCTCCTACGAGCAGTACTTC. It is translated as CSGTRSRSYEQYF.